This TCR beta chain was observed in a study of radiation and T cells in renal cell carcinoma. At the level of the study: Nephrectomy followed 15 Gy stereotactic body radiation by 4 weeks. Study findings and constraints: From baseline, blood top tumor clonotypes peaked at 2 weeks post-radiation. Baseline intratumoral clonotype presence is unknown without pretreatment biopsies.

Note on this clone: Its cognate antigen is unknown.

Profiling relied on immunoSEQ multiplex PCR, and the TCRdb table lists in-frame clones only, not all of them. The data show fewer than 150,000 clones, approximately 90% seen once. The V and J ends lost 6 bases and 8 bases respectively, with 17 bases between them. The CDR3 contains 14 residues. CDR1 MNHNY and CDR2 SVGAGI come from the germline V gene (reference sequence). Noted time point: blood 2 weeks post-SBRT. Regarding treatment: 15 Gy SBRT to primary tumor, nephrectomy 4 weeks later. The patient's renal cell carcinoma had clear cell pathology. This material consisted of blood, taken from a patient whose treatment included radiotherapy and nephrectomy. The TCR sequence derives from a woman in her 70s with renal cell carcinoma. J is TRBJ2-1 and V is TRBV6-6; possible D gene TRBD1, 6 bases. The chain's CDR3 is CASSPTGNSHEQFF. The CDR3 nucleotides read TGTGCCAGCAGCCCAACAGGGAATTCCCATGAGCAGTTCTTC.